This is a list of T cell receptor beta chains from one sample in a study of shared clonotypes between healthy human individuals. Repertoires were generated with immunoSEQ multiplex PCR, while TCRdb's copy carries only in-frame clones and drops some. The table includes approximately 2,000,000 clones, 85% to 95% detected once. Sequencing was carried out using naive CD4+ T cells from PBMCs. The source is a man aged 18 to 29 in good health. Some clones in this sample may be carry-over from other donors' samples. Each CDR3 is given with its conserved first and last residue. D genes are given only for firm matches. For some rows the clone size is stated as once, few or many, or as a class when expanded; others skip it.

. | TRBD1 | TRBJ1-1 | TRBV2 | TGTGCCAGCAGCGGGACAGGGCAGGAAGCTTTCTTT | CASSGTGQEAFF
. | . | TRBJ2-7 | TRBV5-6 | TGTGCCAGCAGTTCCACCCTTGGTCAGAACACCTACGAGCAGTACTTC | CASSSTLGQNTYEQYF
. | TRBD1 | TRBJ2-5 | TRBV5-4 | TGTGCCAGCAGCCGGGGGGACAGGGGGCTTTCAGAGACCCAGTACTTC | CASSRGDRGLSETQYF
. | TRBD1 | TRBJ2-1 | TRBV5-1 | TGCGCCAGCAGCTCCCAGGCGGGGACAGGGGGCCCACATGAGCAGTTCTTC | CASSSQAGTGGPHEQFF
. | . | TRBJ2-7 | TRBV7-6 | TGTGCCAGCAGCCCTAGGGGGAGAGGCGAGCAGTACTTC | CASSPRGRGEQYF
. | TRBD2 | TRBJ2-7 | TRBV10-3 | TGTGCCATCAGTGAAAGGTCCACGGCGGGAGGGGGTTACGAGCAGTACTTC | CAISERSTAGGGYEQYF
. | TRBD1 | TRBJ1-1 | TRBV10-2 | TGCGCCAGCTCGGGACAGGTGAACACTGAAGCTTTCTTT | CASSGQVNTEAFF
. | . | TRBJ1-2 | TRBV9 | TGTGCCAGCAGCGTAGGAGGTGTGCAGGGCCAGTATGGCTACACCTTC | CASSVGGVQGQYGYTF
. | TRBD1 | TRBJ1-5 | TRBV28 | TGTGCCAGCAGTTTGGCGGGACAGGGGTCGATCGGCAATCAGCCCCAGCATTTT | CASSLAGQGSIGNQPQHF
. | . | TRBJ2-3 | TRBV6-5 | TGTGCCAGCGGGACCACAGATACGCAGTATTTT | CASGTTDTQYF
. | TRBD1 | TRBJ2-2 | TRBV18 | TGTGCCAGCAGCCGGGACAGGGCGTCCACCGGGGAGCTGTTTTTT | CASSRDRASTGELFF
. | TRBD2 | TRBJ2-5 | TRBV7-7 | TGTGCCAGCAGCTTAAATGTAGGGAGGGTGGAGACCCAGTACTTC | CASSLNVGRVETQYF
. | TRBD2 | TRBJ2-7 | TRBV4-1 | TGCGCCAGCAGCCAAGATGGCGGGGGGGGGCAGTCCTACGAGCAGTACTTC | CASSQDGGGGQSYEQYF
few | . | TRBJ1-1 | TRBV10-1 | TGCGCCAGCAGTGATTTGACGGACGGTATCAACACTGAAGCTTTCTTT | CASSDLTDGINTEAFF
. | TRBD2 | TRBJ2-1 | TRBV5-1 | TGCGCCAGCAGCTTGGAGTCCCCGGGGGGTGAGCAGTTCTTC | CASSLESPGGEQFF
. | . | TRBJ2-5 | TRBV30 | TGTGCCTGGAGCCCCCGAAGACAGGCGCTCCAAGAGACCCAGTACTTC | CAWSPRRQALQETQYF
. | . | TRBJ2-7 | TRBV28 | TGTGCCAGCAGTCCGCTCCACTACGGTTCACTAGGCGAGCAGTACTTC | CASSPLHYGSLGEQYF
. | TRBD1 | TRBJ2-3 | TRBV28 | TGTGCCAGCAGGCGGACAGGGACAACAGATACGCAGTATTTT | CASRRTGTTDTQYF
. | . | TRBJ2-7 | TRBV5-1 | TGCGCCAGCAGCCTGGAGGGCGCAGGCGAGCAGTACTTC | CASSLEGAGEQYF
. | . | TRBJ1-2 | TRBV28 | TGTGCCAGCAGGTTCCGGCAGATCGGCTATGGCTACACCTTC | CASRFRQIGYGYTF
. | . | TRBJ1-1 | TRBV9 | TGTGCCAGCAGCGTAGCTACATGGCCTTACACTGAAGCTTTCTTT | CASSVATWPYTEAFF
. | . | TRBJ2-7 | TRBV2 | TGTGCCAACCAGAGATGGGGCTCCTACGAGCAGTACTTC | CANQRWGSYEQYF
. | TRBD1 | TRBJ2-3 | TRBV4-3 | TGCGCCAGCAGCCAAAGGGGGCAGGCAGATACGCAGTATTTT | CASSQRGQADTQYF
. | TRBD1 | TRBJ2-2 | TRBV6-6 | TGTGCCAGCAGGGGACAGCCCACGAACACCGGGGAGCTGTTTTTT | CASRGQPTNTGELFF